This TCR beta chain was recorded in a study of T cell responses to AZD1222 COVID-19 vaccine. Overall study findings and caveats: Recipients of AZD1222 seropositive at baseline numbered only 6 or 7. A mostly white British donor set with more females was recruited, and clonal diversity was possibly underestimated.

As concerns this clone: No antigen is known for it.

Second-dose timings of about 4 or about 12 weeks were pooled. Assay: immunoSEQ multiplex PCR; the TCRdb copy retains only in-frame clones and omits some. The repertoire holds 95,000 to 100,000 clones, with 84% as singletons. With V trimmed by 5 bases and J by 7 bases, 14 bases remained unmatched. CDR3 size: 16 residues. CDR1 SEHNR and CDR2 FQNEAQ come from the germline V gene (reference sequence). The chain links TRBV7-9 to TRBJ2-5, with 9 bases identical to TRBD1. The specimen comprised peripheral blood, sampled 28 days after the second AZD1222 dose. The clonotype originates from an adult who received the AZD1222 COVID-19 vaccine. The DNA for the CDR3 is TGTGCCAGCAGCCCCGCCGGACAGGGGAATTTGGGGACCCAGTACTTC. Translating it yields CASSPAGQGNLGTQYF.